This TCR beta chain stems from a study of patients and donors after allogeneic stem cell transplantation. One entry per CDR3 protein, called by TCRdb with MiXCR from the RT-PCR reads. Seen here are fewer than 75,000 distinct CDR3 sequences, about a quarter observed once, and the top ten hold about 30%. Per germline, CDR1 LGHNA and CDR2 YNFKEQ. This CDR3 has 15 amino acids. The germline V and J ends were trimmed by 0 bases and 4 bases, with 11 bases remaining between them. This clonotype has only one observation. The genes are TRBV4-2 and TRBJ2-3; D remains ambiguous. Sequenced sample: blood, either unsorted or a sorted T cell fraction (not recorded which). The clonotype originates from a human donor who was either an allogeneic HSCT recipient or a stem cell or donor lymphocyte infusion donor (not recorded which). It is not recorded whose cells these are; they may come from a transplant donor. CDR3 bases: TGTGCCAGCAGCCAAGATGAAATCCGCTCAGATACGCAGTATTTT. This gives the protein CASSQDEIRSDTQYF.